The 16 T cell receptor beta chains in this list originate from one sample, sequenced in a study of CD8 T cells in ankylosing spondylitis listed by TCRdb under 2017. The library was produced with 5' RACE. The instrument given in TCRdb is Illumina HiSeq 2500. TCRdb reworked the public reads: Q25 trimming with fastp, MiXCR clone assembly, productive beta chains retained. Identical CDR3 protein sequences are pooled into one entry, listed with their most common genes and DNA. The sample has 80,000 to 90,000 distinct CDR3 sequences on record, around 25% of them singletons. Nearly 60% of the sample belongs to the ten largest clones. Sequencing input: blood, either unsorted or a sorted T cell fraction (not recorded which). The receptors originated from a male donor with ankylosing spondylitis or in good health (not recorded which).

This sequence joins TRBV5-1 and TRBJ1-1; D is uncertain. The CDR3 length is 13 residues. Germline V CDR1 and CDR2: SGHRS, YFSETQ. The V gene lost 1 base and the J gene lost 1 base, with 5 bases spanning the gap. The CDR3 DNA follows: TGCGCCAGCAGCTTGAGGGAGAACACTGAAGCTTTCTTT. Protein sequence: CASSLRENTEAFF.

V and J are TRBV20-1 and TRBJ2-1; no clear D gene. V lost 3 bases and J 7 bases, leaving 13 bases between the germline ends. CDR1 and CDR2 (germline): DFQATT, SNEGSKA (reference sequence). This CDR3 spans 13 amino acids. CDR3 nucleotides: TGCAGTGCTAGCCCCAGTCGGTGGAATGAGCAGTTCTTC. This codes for CSASPSRWNEQFF.

V and J are TRBV20-1 and TRBJ1-1; TRBD1 might be the D (6 bases). This CDR3 region has 14 residues. Germline CDR1 reads DFQATT; CDR2 reads SNEGSKA (reference sequence). V gave up 4 bases and J gave up 0 bases, with 12 bases separating them. In nucleotides, the CDR3 is TGCAGTGCTAAATCCGGGACAATGAACACTGAAGCTTTCTTT. Its translation: CSAKSGTMNTEAFF.

This sequence joins TRBV12-3 or TRBV12-4 and TRBJ2-3, with TRBD2 identical over 7 bases. The CDR3 is 12 amino acids. With 7 bases clipped from V and 12 bases from J, the junction kept 10 bases outside the gene matches. Here the CDR3 reads CASTRAGLLQYF. DNA of the CDR3: TGTGCCAGCACCCGAGCGGGGCTCCTTCAGTATTTT.

This clonotype turned up a few times. The chain combines TRBV20-1 with TRBJ2-1; D perhaps matches TRBD1 (6 bases). From germline, CDR1 is DFQATT and CDR2 SNEGSKA (reference sequence). Trimming took off 4 bases at V and 7 bases at J, with 23 bases between the two ends. CDR3 length equals 16 residues. The CDR3 loop is CSANQRQVVWVNEQFF. The CDR3 nucleotides are TGCAGTGCTAACCAAAGACAGGTCGTTTGGGTTAATGAGCAGTTCTTC.

The chain's CDR3 is CSASRDSYQPQHF. CDR3 DNA sequence: TGCAGTGCTAGCCGGGACAGCTATCAGCCCCAGCATTTT. The rearrangement uses TRBV20-1 and TRBJ1-5; 7 bases align to TRBD1. V shed 3 bases and J 5 bases; nucleotides not matched to a gene: 4. Germline CDR1 DFQATT, CDR2 SNEGSKA (reference sequence). The length of the CDR3 is 13 residues.

This clonotype came up once. The chain's CDR3 is CASSVGTYQPQHF. The CDR3 nucleotides read TGTGCCAGCAGCGTCGGGACTTATCAGCCCCAGCATTTT. This rearrangement joins TRBV7-8 to TRBJ1-5; D is perhaps TRBD1 (5 bases). CDR1 and CDR2 from the germline V gene are SGHVS and FQNEAQ. The CDR3 totals 13 residues. Trimming stripped 5 bases from V and 5 bases from J, with 10 bases between. The variable domain in full, with the rest retrieved from reference TRBV7-8 and TRBJ1-5, is GAGVSQSPRYKVAKRGQDVALRCDPISGHVSLFWYQQALGQGPEFLTYFQNEAQLDKSGLPSDRFFAERPEGSVSTLKIQRTQQEDSAVYLCASSVGTYQPQHFGDGTRLSIL.

The chain recombines TRBV12-3 or TRBV12-4 with TRBJ1-5, with TRBD1 as a possible D gene (5 bases). V dropped 0 bases and J dropped 3 bases, with 12 bases sitting between them. The CDR3 is made up of 16 amino acids. The CDR3, as DNA: TGTGCCAGCAGTTTAGCAGGACGGGGCATCAATCAGCCCCAGCATTTT. Protein: CASSLAGRGINQPQHF.

This clonotype showed up just a few times. The chain employs TRBV5-1 and TRBJ2-1, with 9 bases fitting TRBD2. The V gene's germline CDR1 is SGHRS and CDR2 YFSETQ. Unmatched junction bases numbered 8, after V lost 5 bases and J lost 8 bases. There are 14 residues in the CDR3. The chain's CDR3 is CASRTSGGWDEQFF. CDR3 DNA: TGCGCCAGCAGGACTAGCGGAGGATGGGATGAGCAGTTCTTC.

The CDR3 region is CSANQPGDYGYTF. Written as DNA, the CDR3 is TGCAGTGCAAACCAACCTGGGGACTATGGCTACACCTTC. The chain recombines TRBV20-1 with TRBJ1-2, with D unresolved. Trimming cost V 6 bases and J 3 bases, with 14 bases left between them. The length of the CDR3 is 13 residues. The germline gives CDR1 DFQATT, CDR2 SNEGSKA (reference sequence).

In regard to this clonotype: The junction departs from the called germline gene at one end, perhaps through a read error. The chain employs TRBV20-1 and TRBJ2-2, with a tentative D call TRBD2 (6 bases). The CDR3 has 16 residues. Germline V lookup: CDR1 DFQATT, CDR2 SNEGSKA (reference sequence). In DNA form, the CDR3 reads TGCAGTGCTCGCAGGCCTGCGGAGGGGAACGCCGGGGAGCTGTTTTTT. This sequence encodes CSARRPAEGNAGELFF.

This clonotype was seen a few times. The J gene is TRBJ1-5, the V gene TRBV20-1; no definite D call. CDR1 is DFQATT, CDR2 SNEGSKA, per germline (reference sequence). Trimming took 1 base from V and 6 from J, leaving 7 bases between them. The CDR3 has 12 amino acids. The CDR3 protein is CSARGDTQPQHF. DNA of the CDR3: TGCAGTGCTAGAGGTGATACTCAGCCCCAGCATTTT.

For the CDR3, the DNA is TGCGCCAGCAGCTTAGGCCAGCAGCAGTTCTTC. It specifies CASSLGQQQFF. This rearrangement joins TRBV5-1 to TRBJ2-1, with unresolved D. The CDR3 has 11 residues. The germline V gene has CDR1 SGHRS and CDR2 YFSETQ. V was pared by 2 bases and J by 11 bases, with 8 bases between.

This clonotype was seen ten or more times. The chain has TRBV20-1 and TRBJ2-3, with 9 bases identical to TRBD1. Germline V gene data show CDR1 as DFQATT and CDR2 as SNEGSKA (reference sequence). V gave up 3 bases and J gave up 2 bases; unmatched junction bases: 9. The CDR3 loop spans 16 amino acids. CDR3 DNA: TGCAGTGCTAGTCCCCAGACAGGGGGTGTCACAGATACGCAGTATTTT. Its translation: CSASPQTGGVTDTQYF.

This chain connects TRBV10-3 to TRBJ1-6; D remains unclear. The CDR3 runs to 15 residues. V lost 1 base to trimming and J lost 0 bases, with 4 bases between them. Per the germline V gene, CDR1 is ENHRY and CDR2 is SYGVKD. The CDR3 reads CAISELGSYNSPLHF. CDR3 nucleotides: TGTGCCATCAGTGAGTTGGGCTCCTATAATTCACCCCTCCACTTT.

This clonotype was seen more than once but under ten times. This CDR3 is CSVDPGQTNTGELFF. DNA of the CDR3: TGCAGCGTTGACCCGGGGCAGACGAACACCGGGGAGCTGTTTTTT. The J gene is TRBJ2-2, the V gene TRBV29-1, with D tentatively TRBD1 or TRBD2 (5 bases each). From germline, CDR1 is SQVTM and CDR2 ANQGSEA. Trimming shortened V by 3 bases and J by 0 bases, and 11 bases separated the two germline ends. The CDR3 consists of 15 residues.